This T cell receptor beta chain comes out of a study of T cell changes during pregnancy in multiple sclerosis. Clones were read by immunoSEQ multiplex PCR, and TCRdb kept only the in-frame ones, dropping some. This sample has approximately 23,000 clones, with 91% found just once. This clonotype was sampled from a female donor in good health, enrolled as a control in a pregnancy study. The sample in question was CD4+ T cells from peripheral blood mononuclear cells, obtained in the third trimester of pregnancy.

In DNA, the CDR3 is TGTGCCTCCCGACCCGAGGAAGGTTCACCCCTCCACTTT. This gives the protein CASRPEEGSPLHF. J is TRBJ1-6 and V is TRBV30; no clear D gene. This CDR3 is 13 amino acids long. The germline V gene has CDR1 GTSNPN and CDR2 SVGIG (reference sequence). Trimming shortened V by 7 bases and J by 9 bases, and 16 bases separated the two germline ends. Full variable domain (missing parts from reference TRBV30 and TRBJ1-6): SQTIHQWPATLVQPVGSPLSLECTVEGTSNPNLYWYRQAAGRGLQLLFYSVGIGQISSEVPQNLSASRPQDRQFILSSKKLLLSDSGFYLCASRPEEGSPLHFGNGTRLTVT.